This T cell receptor beta chain was documented in a study of cytomegalovirus exposure and HLA in healthy donors. In the PCR, 60 Vbeta and 13 Jbeta primers were used. Measured with immunoSEQ multiplex PCR; TCRdb has only the in-frame clones, and not every one. The sample records 99,000 or so clones, around 15% being singletons. The germline gives CDR1 LGHNA, CDR2 YSLEER. The CDR3 consists of 17 residues. Sequencing was performed on PBMCs. V and J are TRBV4-3 and TRBJ2-5; TRBD2 matches at 10 bases. Gene TRBJ2-7 matches the end of the DNA better, so the J call may be wrong. The clonotype comes from a female donor in good health and CMV-seronegative. For the CDR3, the DNA is TGCGCCAGCAGCCAAGATGCTAGCGGGGGTATCTCCTACGAGCAGTACTTC. Translating gives CASSQDASGGISYEQYF.